The next 17 T cell receptor beta chains were all read from a single sample in a study of T cell responses to AZD1222 COVID-19 vaccine. Measured with immunoSEQ multiplex PCR; TCRdb has only the in-frame clones, and not every one. The sample holds 15,000 to 20,000 clones, roughly 79% seen once. The starting material was peripheral blood, obtained 28 days after the second AZD1222 dose. These receptors came from an adult who received the AZD1222 COVID-19 vaccine.

This clone has more than one count but fewer than ten. This chain links TRBV11-2 with TRBJ1-2, with 10 bases identical to TRBD1. The CDR3 sequence is 13 residues long. Germline V gives CDR1 SGHAT, CDR2 FQNNGV. The J segment lost 7 bases and the V segment lost 6 bases, leaving 5 bases of the junction unmatched. CDR3 bases: TGTGCCAGCAGTTCGGACAGGGGGGCTGGCTACACCTTC. It translates to CASSSDRGAGYTF.

The V call is TRBV6-1, the J call TRBJ2-3; 14 bases align to TRBD2. The CDR3 loop spans 17 amino acids. With V trimmed by 2 bases and J by 3 bases, 4 bases remained unmatched. Germline V CDR1 and CDR2: MNHNS, SASEGT. The CDR3: CASSERTSGRWTDTQYF. In nucleotides, the CDR3 is TGTGCCAGCAGTGAACGGACTAGCGGGAGGTGGACAGATACGCAGTATTTT.

The gene calls are TRBV7-9 and TRBJ2-7, with TRBD1 matching 9 bases. The J segment lost 12 bases and the V segment lost 3 bases, leaving 6 bases of the junction unmatched. The CDR3 runs to 12 residues. The germline CDR1 and CDR2 sequences are SEHNR and FQNEAQ (reference sequence). Written as DNA, the CDR3 is TGTGCCAGCAGCTTCCGGGACAGGGCTCGGTACTTC. Its protein is CASSFRDRARYF.

The chain uses TRBV7-8 and TRBJ1-1; a weak D match, TRBD1 (5 bases). The ends were cut back, 2 bases at V and 1 base at J, with 8 bases in the middle. CDR3 length: 14 amino acids. Germline assignment: CDR1 SGHVS and CDR2 FQNEAQ. CDR3 nucleotide sequence: TGTGCCAGCAGCTTAAGACAGCCGAACACTGAAGCTTTCTTT. This translates into CASSLRQPNTEAFF.

The chain is built from TRBV29-1 and TRBJ2-2, with TRBD1 matching over 8 bases. Germline V lookup: CDR1 SQVTM, CDR2 ANQGSEA. With 5 bases clipped from V and 4 bases from J, the junction kept 6 bases outside the gene matches. CDR3 size: 14 residues. CDR3 sequence: CSVRQGAATGELFF. CDR3 nucleotides: TGCAGCGTTAGGCAGGGGGCGGCCACCGGGGAGCTGTTTTTT.

This clone was picked up one time. This chain connects TRBV5-1 to TRBJ2-1; D unclear. CDR3 size: 14 residues. V was cut by 4 bases and J by 5 bases, with 13 bases left in between. CDR1 and CDR2 (germline): SGHRS, YFSETQ. The CDR3 protein is CASSPGSSDNEQFF. DNA of the CDR3: TGCGCCAGCAGCCCCGGCTCGTCCGACAATGAGCAGTTCTTC.

In DNA form, the CDR3 reads TGTGCCAGCAGTCGCCAGGCCGTTGCAACTAATGAAAAACTGTTTTTT. Translated: CASSRQAVATNEKLFF. This chain connects TRBV9 to TRBJ1-4; D remains ambiguous. The CDR3 has 16 amino acids. Germline V gene lookup returns CDR1 SGDLS and CDR2 YYNGEE. Trimming stripped 5 bases from V and 0 bases from J, with 14 bases between.

The V call is TRBV14, the J call TRBJ1-1; 7 nucleotides match TRBD1. V lost 0 bases to trimming and J lost 6 bases; unmatched junction nucleotides: 4. The length of the CDR3 is 14 residues. The germline V gene encodes CDR1 SGHDN and CDR2 FVKESK. The CDR3 spells CASSQERGRAEAFF. CDR3 coding DNA: TGTGCCAGCAGCCAAGAAAGGGGGCGGGCTGAAGCTTTCTTT.

A single count supports this clone. This chain links TRBV4-3 with TRBJ2-7; 9 positions match TRBD1. The CDR3 is 15 residues long. The V segment lost 4 bases and the J segment 0 bases; nucleotides outside the gene matches: 4. From germline, CDR1 is LGHNA and CDR2 YSLEER. CDR3 in DNA: TGCGCCAGCAGCCCAGGACAGGGGAACTCCTACGAGCAGTACTTC. The encoded protein is CASSPGQGNSYEQYF.

This clone was seen a few times. In nucleotides, the CDR3 is TGCGCCAGCAGCCGACAGACCCAGTACGCTGAAGCTTTCTTT. Translation gives CASSRQTQYAEAFF. The chain uses TRBV5-1 and TRBJ1-1; possibly TRBD1 for D (5 bases). V gave up 4 bases and J gave up 6 bases, with 16 bases separating them. The germline V gene has CDR1 SGHRS and CDR2 YFSETQ. CDR3 length: 14 residues.

The chain carries TRBV11-2 and TRBJ2-7, with D tentatively TRBD1 or TRBD2 (6 bases each). The CDR3 sequence is 14 residues long. Germline values: CDR1 SGHAT, CDR2 FQNNGV. Trimming cost V 5 bases and J 6 bases, with 17 bases left between them. CDR3 sequence: CASSPRGAYSEQYF. CDR3 DNA sequence: TGTGCCAGCAGCCCAAGGGGGGCGTACAGCGAGCAGTACTTC.

The J gene is TRBJ2-3, the V gene TRBV2; D is uncertain. The CDR3 sequence is 14 residues long. V was pared by 2 bases and J by 1 base, with 7 bases between. Germline V gene sequence: CDR1 SNHLY, CDR2 FYNNEI. CDR3 coding DNA: TGTGCCAGCAGTGAAAGGCCTGGCACAGATACGCAGTATTTT. It encodes CASSERPGTDTQYF.

The chain recombines TRBV5-4 with TRBJ1-2; 9 bases are shared with TRBD1. The V and J ends lost 6 bases and 4 bases, in that order; junction bases with no gene match: 13. CDR3 size: 16 residues. The germline V gene has CDR1 SGHNT and CDR2 YYREEE (reference sequence). The DNA for the CDR3 is TGTGCCAGCACCCCCAGGACAGGGGAAATCGGCTATGGCTACACCTTC. Its translation: CASTPRTGEIGYGYTF.

J is TRBJ1-5 and V is TRBV5-4; D is ambiguous. The V end lost 2 bases, the J end lost 1 base, and 4 bases lay between the germline ends. Germline CDR1 and CDR2: SGHNT and YYREEE (reference sequence). This CDR3 is built from 13 residues. CDR3 sequence (DNA): TGTGCCAGCAGCTTAGACAGCAATCAGCCCCAGCATTTT. This codes for CASSLDSNQPQHF.

This sequence joins TRBV7-8 and TRBJ1-1; D gene ambiguous. V gave up 6 bases and J gave up 0 bases, with 11 bases separating them. Germline loops: CDR1 SGHVS, CDR2 FQNEAQ. The CDR3 length is 14 residues. The CDR3 protein is CASSLNFMNTEAFF. CDR3 in DNA: TGTGCCAGCAGTCTAAACTTCATGAACACTGAAGCTTTCTTT.

The chain joins TRBV5-6 to TRBJ2-7, with D hard to call. V lost 4 bases and J 6 bases, leaving 20 bases between the germline ends. The length of the CDR3 is 15 residues. CDR1 is SGHDT, CDR2 YYEEEE, per germline. CDR3 loop: CASSLPEFQAREQYF. CDR3 nucleotides: TGTGCCAGCAGCCTGCCTGAGTTTCAAGCTCGCGAGCAGTACTTC.

The chain joins TRBV5-1 to TRBJ2-1; 10 nucleotides align to TRBD2. The CDR3 spans 15 residues. V was pared by 0 bases and J by 6 bases, with 3 bases of the junction left unmatched. Germline V CDR1 and CDR2: SGHRS, YFSETQ. The CDR3 region is CASSLASGGSNEQFF. The CDR3 nucleotides read TGCGCCAGCAGCTTGGCTAGCGGGGGTTCCAATGAGCAGTTCTTC.